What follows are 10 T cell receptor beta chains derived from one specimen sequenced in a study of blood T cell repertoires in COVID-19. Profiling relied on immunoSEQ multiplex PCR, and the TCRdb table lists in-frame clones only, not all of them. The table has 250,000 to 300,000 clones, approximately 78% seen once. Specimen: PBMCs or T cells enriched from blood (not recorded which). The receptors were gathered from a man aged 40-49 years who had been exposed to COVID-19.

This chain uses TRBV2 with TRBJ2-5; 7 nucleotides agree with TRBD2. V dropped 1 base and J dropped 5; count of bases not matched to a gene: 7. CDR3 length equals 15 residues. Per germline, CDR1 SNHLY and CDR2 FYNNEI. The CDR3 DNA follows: TGTGCCAGCAGTGAAGAGGGCGGGAGTGGGGAGACCCAGTACTTC. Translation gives CASSEEGGSGETQYF.

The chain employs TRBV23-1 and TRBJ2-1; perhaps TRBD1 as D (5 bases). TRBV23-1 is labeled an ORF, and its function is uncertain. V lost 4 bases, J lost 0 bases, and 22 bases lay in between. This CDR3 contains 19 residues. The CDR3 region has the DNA TGCGCCAGCAGTCTTGGGGCAAGAAATTACCGAGGCTCCTACAATGAGCAGTTCTTC. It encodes CASSLGARNYRGSYNEQFF.

The CDR3 coding sequence is TGTGCCTGGAGTCGGACTAGCGGGAGAGGGGGATCGCAGTATTTT. It specifies CAWSRTSGRGGSQYF. This chain uses TRBV30 with TRBJ2-3; 13 positions agree with TRBD2. Germline CDR1 reads GTSNPN; CDR2 reads SVGIG (reference sequence). Trimming took 2 bases from V and 10 from J; bases not matched to a gene: 9. The CDR3 is 15 residues long.

CDR3 DNA: TGTGCCAGTAGTATTTTAACCAGGGGATCCCATCAGCCCCAGCATTTT. It codes for CASSILTRGSHQPQHF. The chain carries TRBV19 and TRBJ1-5; tentatively, D is TRBD1 (6 bases). The CDR3 extends over 16 amino acids. Trimming cost V 3 bases and J 5 bases, with 17 bases left between them. CDR1 and CDR2 (germline): LNHDA, SQIVND (reference sequence).

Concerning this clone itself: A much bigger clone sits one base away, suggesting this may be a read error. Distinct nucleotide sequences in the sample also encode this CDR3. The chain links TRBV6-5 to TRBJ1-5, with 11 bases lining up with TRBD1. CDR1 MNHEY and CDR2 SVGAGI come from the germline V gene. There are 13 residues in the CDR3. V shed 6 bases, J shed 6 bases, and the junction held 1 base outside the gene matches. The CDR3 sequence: CASSGTGGQPQHF. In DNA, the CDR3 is TGTGCCAGCAGCGGGACAGGGGGTCAGCCCCAGCATTTT.

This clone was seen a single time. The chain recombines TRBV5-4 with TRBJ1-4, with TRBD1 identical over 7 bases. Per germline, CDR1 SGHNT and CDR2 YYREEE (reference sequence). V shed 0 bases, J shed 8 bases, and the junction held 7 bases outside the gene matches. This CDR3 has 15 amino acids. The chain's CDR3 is CASSLAGQSSEKLFF. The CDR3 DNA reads TGTGCCAGCAGCTTGGCGGGACAGTCAAGCGAAAAACTGTTTTTT.

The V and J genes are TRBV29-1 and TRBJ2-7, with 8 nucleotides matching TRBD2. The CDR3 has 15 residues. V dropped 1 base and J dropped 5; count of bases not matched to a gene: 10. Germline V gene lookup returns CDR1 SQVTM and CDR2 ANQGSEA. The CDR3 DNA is TGCAGCGTTGAAGGGGCCGAGGCGGGGGGTAACGAGCAGTACTTC. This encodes CSVEGAEAGGNEQYF.

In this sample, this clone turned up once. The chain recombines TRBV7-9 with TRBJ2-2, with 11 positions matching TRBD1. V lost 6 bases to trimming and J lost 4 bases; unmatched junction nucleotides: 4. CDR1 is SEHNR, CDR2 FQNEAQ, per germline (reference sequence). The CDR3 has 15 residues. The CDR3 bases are TGTGCCAGCAGACCCGGGACAGGGGGCACCGGGGAGCTGTTTTTT. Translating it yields CASRPGTGGTGELFF.

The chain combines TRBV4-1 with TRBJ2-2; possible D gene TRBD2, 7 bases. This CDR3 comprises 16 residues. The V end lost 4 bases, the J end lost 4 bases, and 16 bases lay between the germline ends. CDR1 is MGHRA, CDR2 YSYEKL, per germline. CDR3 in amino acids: CASSPTGGGPTGELFF. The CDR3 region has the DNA TGCGCCAGCAGCCCAACCGGCGGGGGCCCCACCGGGGAGCTGTTTTTT.

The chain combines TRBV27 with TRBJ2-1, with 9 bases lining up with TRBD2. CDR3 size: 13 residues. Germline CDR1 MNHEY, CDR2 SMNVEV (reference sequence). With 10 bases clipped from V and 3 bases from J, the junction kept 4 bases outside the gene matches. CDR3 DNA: TGTGCCATTCGGACTAGCGACTACAATGAGCAGTTCTTC. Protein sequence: CAIRTSDYNEQFF.